What follows is one TCR beta chain and its context. Its target antigen remains unknown. No much larger clone is present one base from it, and per-base qualities are unavailable. This sample is part of a study of blood T cell repertoires in COVID-19 (dated by TCRdb to 2018 to 2020). Concerning the study at large: Samples covering the acute and convalescent phases of COVID-19 were provided by collaborators in the United States, Italy and Spain. Samples were obtained from the ongoing ImmuneRACE study (first 160 participants) and from over 1,000 subjects provided by 6 global collaborators. Where HLA class I and class II types were available, the types were taken from metadata supplied by the sample provider, not from assay-based typing. Sample metadata almost always included a de-identified subject ID, COVID-19 status, age in years and sex. The material from the prospective study consisted of cDNA or gDNA derived from T cells, B-cell-depleted T cells, or PBMCs. The repertoires were released in a freely available public database intended as a resource for research on the immune response to SARS-CoV-2. Subjects who had been exposed to COVID-19, were actively infected with it, or had recovered from it provided the deeply sampled blood TCRbeta repertoires that made up the dataset.

Each collaborating institution followed its own protocols to collect whole blood in K2EDTA tubes. For TCRbeta analysis, collaborators shipped samples as frozen whole blood, isolated PBMCs, or DNA extracted from either of those sample types. The CDR3, cysteine through phenylalanine, is 14 amino acids long. The sequence is cut down to CDR3 DNA, 42 bases in frame from base 1. Trimming costs V 4 bases and J 8 bases, and their ends lie 15 bases apart. As encoded in the germline V gene, CDR1 is MDHEN while CDR2 is SYDVKM. TCRbeta CDR3 regions were amplified from genomic DNA using the immunoSEQ Assay, a bias-controlled multiplex PCR. The paper's processing steps were these. Nucleated cell counts per sample were estimated from amplification of reference gene primers within the assay. To quantify the absolute abundance of each unique TCRbeta CDR3 rearrangement, sequence reads were collapsed and filtered. For each sample, productive Simpson clonality was calculated as the square root of Simpson's diversity index over productive rearrangements. Sourced from immuneACCESS, this table was stored by TCRdb with only in-frame sequences that have V and J called. A share of the clones is absent; for the studies checked, an unresolved V gene accounts for under half, and the remainder has no known explanation. V, J and clone size are taken as reported in that table, and D and trimming were inferred from the DNA itself. In all, the sample holds 280,000 or so clones, and approximately 85% of those were seen once. The ten most abundant clones make up roughly 9.1% of the sample.

Beyond this particular receptor, the publication reports: How much clinical and demographic metadata was included differed by source and by participant, and the metadata was provided uncurated.

This clonotype was sampled from a man aged 18 to 30 with active or convalescent COVID-19. The receptor chain draws on TRBV28 and TRBJ2-1, with a tentative D gene TRBD1 over 6 matching bases. The source material was peripheral blood. The CDR3 sequence is CASSSTDRRDEQFF. The sequenced DNA: TGTGCCAGCAGTTCAACGGACAGACGGGATGAGCAGTTCTTC.